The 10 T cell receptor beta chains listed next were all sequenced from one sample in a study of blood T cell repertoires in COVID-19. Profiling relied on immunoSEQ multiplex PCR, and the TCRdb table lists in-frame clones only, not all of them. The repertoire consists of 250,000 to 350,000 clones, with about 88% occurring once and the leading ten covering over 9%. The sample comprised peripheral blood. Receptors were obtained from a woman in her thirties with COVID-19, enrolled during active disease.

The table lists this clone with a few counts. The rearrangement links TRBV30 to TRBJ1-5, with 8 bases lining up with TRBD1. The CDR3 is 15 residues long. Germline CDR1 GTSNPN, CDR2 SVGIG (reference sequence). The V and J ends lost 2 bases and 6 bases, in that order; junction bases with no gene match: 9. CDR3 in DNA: TGTGCCTGGAGTTCGGACAGGGAAGTTGGTCAGCCCCAGCATTTT. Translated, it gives CAWSSDREVGQPQHF. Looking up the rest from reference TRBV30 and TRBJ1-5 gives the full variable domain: SQTIHQWPATLVQPVGSPLSLECTVEGTSNPNLYWYRQAAGRGLQLLFYSVGIGQISSEVPQNLSASRPQDRQFILSSKKLLLSDSGFYLCAWSSDREVGQPQHFGDGTRLSIL.

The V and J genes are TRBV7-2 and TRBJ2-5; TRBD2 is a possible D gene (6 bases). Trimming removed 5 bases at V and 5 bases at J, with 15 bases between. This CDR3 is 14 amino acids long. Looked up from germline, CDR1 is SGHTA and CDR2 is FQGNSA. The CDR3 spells CASSPARDWETQYF. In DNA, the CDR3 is TGTGCCAGCAGCCCGGCGCGGGACTGGGAGACCCAGTACTTC.

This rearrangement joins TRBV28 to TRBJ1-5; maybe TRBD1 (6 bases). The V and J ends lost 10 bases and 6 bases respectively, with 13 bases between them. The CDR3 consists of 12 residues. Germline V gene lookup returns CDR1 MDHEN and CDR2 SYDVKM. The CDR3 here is CATLKGGQPQHF. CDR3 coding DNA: TGTGCCACCTTAAAAGGGGGTCAGCCCCAGCATTTT.

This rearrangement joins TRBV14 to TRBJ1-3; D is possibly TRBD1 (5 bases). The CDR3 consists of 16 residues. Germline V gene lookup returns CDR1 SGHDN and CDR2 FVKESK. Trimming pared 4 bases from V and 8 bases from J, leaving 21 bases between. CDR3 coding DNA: TGTGCCAGCAGCCCCCTTCGGGGGTCCGCGGTGGACACCATATATTTT. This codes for CASSPLRGSAVDTIYF.

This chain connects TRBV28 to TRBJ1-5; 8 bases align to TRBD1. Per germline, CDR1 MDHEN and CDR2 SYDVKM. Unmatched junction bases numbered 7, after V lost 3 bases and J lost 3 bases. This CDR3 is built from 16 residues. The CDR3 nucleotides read TGTGCCAGCAGTTTGCAGCCGGGACAGGTCAATCAGCCCCAGCATTTT. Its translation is CASSLQPGQVNQPQHF. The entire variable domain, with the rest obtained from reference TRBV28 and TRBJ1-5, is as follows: DVKVTQSSRYLVKRTGEKVFLECVQDMDHENMFWYRQDPGLGLRLIYFSYDVKMKEKGDIPEGYSVSREKKERFSLILESASTNQTSMYLCASSLQPGQVNQPQHFGDGTRLSIL.

The CDR3: CASSVGSGRDTEAFF. CDR3 nucleotide sequence: TGTGCCAGCAGCGTGGGATCAGGGAGGGACACTGAAGCTTTCTTT. V usage is TRBV9 and J usage is TRBJ1-1, with D possibly being TRBD1 (5 bases). CDR1 is SGDLS and CDR2 is YYNGEE in the germline V gene. Trimming shortened V by 2 bases and J by 3 bases, and 14 bases separated the two germline ends. The CDR3 length is 15 residues.

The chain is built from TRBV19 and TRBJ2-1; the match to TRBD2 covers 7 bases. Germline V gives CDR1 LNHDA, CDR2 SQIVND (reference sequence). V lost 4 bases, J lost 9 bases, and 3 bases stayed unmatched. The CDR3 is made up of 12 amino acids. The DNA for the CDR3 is TGTGCCAGTAGTAGGGGGGGAATTGAGCAGTTCTTC. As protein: CASSRGGIEQFF.

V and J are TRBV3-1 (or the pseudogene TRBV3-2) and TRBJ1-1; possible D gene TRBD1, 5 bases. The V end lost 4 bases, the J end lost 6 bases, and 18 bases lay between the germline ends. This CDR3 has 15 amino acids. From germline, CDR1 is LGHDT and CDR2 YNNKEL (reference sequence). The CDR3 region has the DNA TGTGCCAGCAGCCCCTGGGGGGGAGGGGATGCTGAAGCTTTCTTT. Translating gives CASSPWGGGDAEAFF.

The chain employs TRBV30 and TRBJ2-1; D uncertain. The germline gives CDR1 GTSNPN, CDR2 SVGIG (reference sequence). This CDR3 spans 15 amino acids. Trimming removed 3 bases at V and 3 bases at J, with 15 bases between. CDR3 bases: TGTGCCTGGAGCGTGGCAGGCTTCGACTACAATGAGCAGTTCTTC. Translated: CAWSVAGFDYNEQFF.

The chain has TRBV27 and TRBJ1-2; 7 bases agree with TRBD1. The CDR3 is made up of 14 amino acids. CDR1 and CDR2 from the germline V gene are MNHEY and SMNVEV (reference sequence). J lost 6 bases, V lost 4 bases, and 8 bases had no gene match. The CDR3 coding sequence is TGTGCCAGCAGTTCAGTACAGGGGACGGATGGCTACACCTTC. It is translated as CASSSVQGTDGYTF.